This TCR beta chain is drawn from a study of response to subunit inactivated influenza vaccine. MiXCR, applied by TCRdb to the RT-PCR reads, yields one record per CDR3 protein. The data contain around 540,000 distinct CDR3 sequences, approximately 12% of them seen just once; the ten biggest clones take up roughly a tenth. The CDR3 is 15 amino acids. Germline trimming cut 7 bases from V and 7 bases from J; bases unmatched to any gene: 14. General study findings and limits: The authors suggested that few new T cells are recruited per seasonal influenza vaccination.

This clonotype occurred a few times. Its target is unknown. The sample here was PBMCs from blood, taken on the day of vaccination. V gene TRBV12-3 or TRBV12-4 combines with J gene TRBJ2-5; 8 nucleotides match TRBD2. The receptor comes from a man over 45 who received an inactivated influenza vaccine. The CDR3 bases are TGTGCCAGCACTCTCCGGGGGGGTAATTCGGGGACCCAGTACTTC. Translating gives CASTLRGGNSGTQYF.